This record looks at one TCR beta chain sequence and its context. No antigen is known for it. The sample belongs to a study of cytomegalovirus exposure and HLA in healthy donors. Whole-study findings and limits: It was approximately 150 TCR beta chains that were listed as cytomegalovirus-associated.

Donors had nominal health at sampling but likely had unrecorded immune exposures. Researchers ran the PCR with 60 Vbeta and 13 Jbeta primers. The repertoire was sequenced with immunoSEQ multiplex PCR; TCRdb's copy has only in-frame clones and lacks some. The sample includes about 240,000 clones, about 80% of them seen just once. The source is a woman aged 60-70 years in good health and CMV-seropositive. Sequenced material: PBMCs.

CDR3 in DNA: TGTGCCAGCCGACTGACAGGGGAAAGCTACGAGCAGTACTTC. It encodes CASRLTGESYEQYF. The gene calls are TRBV5-8 and TRBJ2-7; 8 bases map to TRBD1. The CDR3 runs to 14 residues. Germline-derived CDR1 and CDR2 are SGHTS and YDEGEE. Unmatched junction bases numbered 9, after V lost 7 bases and J lost 3 bases.